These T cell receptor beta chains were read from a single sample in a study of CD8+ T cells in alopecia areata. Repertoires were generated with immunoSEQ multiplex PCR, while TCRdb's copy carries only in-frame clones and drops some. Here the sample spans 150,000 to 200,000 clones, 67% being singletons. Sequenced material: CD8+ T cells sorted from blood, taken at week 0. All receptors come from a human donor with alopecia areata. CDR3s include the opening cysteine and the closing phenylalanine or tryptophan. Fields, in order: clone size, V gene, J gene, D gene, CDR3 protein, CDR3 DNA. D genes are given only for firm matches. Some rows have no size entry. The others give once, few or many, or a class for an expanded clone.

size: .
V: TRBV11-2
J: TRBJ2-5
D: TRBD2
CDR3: CASSLGASGGQQETQYF
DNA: TGTGCCAGCAGCTTAGGCGCCAGCGGGGGACAACAAGAGACCCAGTACTTC

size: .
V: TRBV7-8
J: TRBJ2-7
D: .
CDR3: CASSPLGPSYEQYF
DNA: TGTGCCAGCAGCCCATTGGGGCCCTCCTACGAGCAGTACTTC

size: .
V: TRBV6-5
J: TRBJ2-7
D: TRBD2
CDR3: CASSADSGSSYEQYF
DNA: TGTGCCAGCAGTGCGGATAGCGGGAGCTCCTACGAGCAGTACTTC

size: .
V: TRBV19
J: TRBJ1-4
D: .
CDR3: CASSLPAGINEKLFF
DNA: TGTGCCAGTAGTCTCCCGGCCGGGATTAATGAAAAACTGTTTTTT

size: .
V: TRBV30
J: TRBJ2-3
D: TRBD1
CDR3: CAWSVTGASTDTQYF
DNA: TGTGCCTGGAGTGTTACAGGGGCGAGCACAGATACGCAGTATTTT

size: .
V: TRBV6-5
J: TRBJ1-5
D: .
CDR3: CASRNRAISNQPQHF
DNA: TGTGCCAGCAGAAACAGGGCAATCAGCAATCAGCCCCAGCATTTT

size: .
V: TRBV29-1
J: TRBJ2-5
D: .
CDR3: CSVEDPWGQETQYF
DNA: TGCAGCGTTGAAGATCCATGGGGGCAAGAGACCCAGTACTTC

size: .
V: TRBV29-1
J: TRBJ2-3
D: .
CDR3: CSVCPGDTHRDTQYF
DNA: TGCAGCGTATGCCCGGGGGACACACATAGAGATACGCAGTATTTT

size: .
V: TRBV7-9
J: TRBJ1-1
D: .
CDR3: CASGPDGKNTEAFF
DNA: TGTGCCAGCGGCCCAGACGGGAAGAACACTGAAGCTTTCTTT

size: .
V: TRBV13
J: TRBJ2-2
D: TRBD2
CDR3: CASSSGLANTGELFF
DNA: TGTGCCAGCAGCTCGGGACTAGCGAACACCGGGGAGCTGTTTTTT

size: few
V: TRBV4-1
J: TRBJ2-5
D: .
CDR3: CASSQGGGGYQETQYF
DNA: TGCGCCAGCAGCCAGGGAGGCGGTGGGTACCAAGAGACCCAGTACTTC

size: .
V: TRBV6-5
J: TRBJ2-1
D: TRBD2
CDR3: CASSYSSSGDEQFF
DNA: TGTGCCAGCAGTTACTCGTCTAGCGGCGATGAGCAGTTCTTC

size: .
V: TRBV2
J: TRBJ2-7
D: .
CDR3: CASSNPLDKPYEQYF
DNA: TGTGCCAGCAGTAACCCCCTGGACAAGCCTTACGAGCAGTACTTC

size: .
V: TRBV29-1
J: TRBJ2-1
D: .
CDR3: CSVLSGPRDNEQFF
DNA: TGCAGCGTTTTATCGGGCCCTCGGGACAATGAGCAGTTCTTC

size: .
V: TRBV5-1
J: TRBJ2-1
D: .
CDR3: CASRASAKTEQFF
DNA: TGCGCCAGCAGGGCTTCAGCGAAAACCGAGCAGTTCTTC

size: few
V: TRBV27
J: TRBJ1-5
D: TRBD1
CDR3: CASSSGTGGDQPQHF
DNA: TGTGCCAGCAGTTCCGGGACAGGGGGCGATCAGCCCCAGCATTTT

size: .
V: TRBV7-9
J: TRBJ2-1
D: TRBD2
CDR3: CASSPERGLSYNEQFF
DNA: TGTGCCAGCAGCCCAGAGCGGGGGCTCTCCTACAATGAGCAGTTCTTC

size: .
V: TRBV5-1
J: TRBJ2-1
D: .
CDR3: CASSLVLGGSDNNEQFF
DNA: TGCGCCAGCAGCTTGGTGCTTGGGGGATCGGACAACAATGAGCAGTTCTTC

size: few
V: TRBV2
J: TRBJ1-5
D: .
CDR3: CASQMGRLNSNQPQHF
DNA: TGTGCCAGCCAAATGGGACGGCTAAATAGCAATCAGCCCCAGCATTTT

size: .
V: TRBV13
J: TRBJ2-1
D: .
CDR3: CASSYSGWNEQFF
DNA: TGTGCCAGCAGTTACTCGGGCTGGAATGAGCAGTTCTTC

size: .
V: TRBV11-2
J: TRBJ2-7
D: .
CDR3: CASSLAPLEQYF
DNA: TGTGCCAGCAGCTTAGCTCCCCTGGAGCAGTACTTC

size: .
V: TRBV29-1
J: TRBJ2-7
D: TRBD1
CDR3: CSVVEDRKLYEQYF
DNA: TGCAGCGTAGTCGAGGACAGGAAGCTGTACGAGCAGTACTTC

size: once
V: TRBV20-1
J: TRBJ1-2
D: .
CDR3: CSASPNYGYTF
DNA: TGCAGTGCTTCACCAAACTATGGCTACACCTTC

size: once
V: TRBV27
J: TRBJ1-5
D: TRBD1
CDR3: CASSLYARGTNQPQHF
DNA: TGTGCCAGCAGTTTATACGCCAGGGGGACCAATCAGCCCCAGCATTTT

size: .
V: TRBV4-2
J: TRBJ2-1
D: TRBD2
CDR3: CASSQDHAGGYNEQFF
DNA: TGTGCCAGCAGCCAAGATCACGCGGGGGGGTACAATGAGCAGTTCTTC

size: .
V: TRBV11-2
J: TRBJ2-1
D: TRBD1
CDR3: CASSFRGQALAYNEQFF
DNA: TGTGCCAGCAGCTTTAGGGGGCAAGCGCTCGCCTACAATGAGCAGTTCTTC

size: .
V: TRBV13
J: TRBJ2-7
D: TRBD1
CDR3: CASRTGGSYEQYF
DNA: TGTGCCAGCCGCACAGGGGGCTCCTACGAGCAGTACTTC

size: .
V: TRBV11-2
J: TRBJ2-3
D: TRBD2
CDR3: CASSLEGGGTTDTQYF
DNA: TGTGCCAGCAGCTTAGAAGGCGGGGGGACCACAGATACGCAGTATTTT

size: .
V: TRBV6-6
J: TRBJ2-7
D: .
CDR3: CASSNELGRGAYEQYF
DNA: TGTGCCAGCAGTAACGAACTAGGGAGAGGGGCCTACGAGCAGTACTTC

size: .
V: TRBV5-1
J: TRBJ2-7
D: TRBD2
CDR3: CASSPGGGAYEQYF
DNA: TGCGCCAGCAGCCCCGGCGGGGGGGCCTACGAGCAGTACTTC

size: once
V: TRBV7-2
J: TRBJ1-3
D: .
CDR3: CASASPQLGFGGNTIYF
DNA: TGTGCCAGCGCGTCTCCTCAGTTGGGGTTCGGTGGAAACACCATATATTTT

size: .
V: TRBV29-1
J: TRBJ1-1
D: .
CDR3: CSVTRNTEAFF
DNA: TGCAGCGTTACAAGGAACACTGAAGCTTTCTTT

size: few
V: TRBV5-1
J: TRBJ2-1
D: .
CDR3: CASNQPESSYNEQFF
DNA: TGCGCCAGCAACCAGCCGGAGAGCTCCTACAATGAGCAGTTCTTC

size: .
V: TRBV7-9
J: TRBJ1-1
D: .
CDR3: CASTPPGEAIAFF
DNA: TGTGCCAGCACGCCCCCGGGGGAGGCGATAGCTTTCTTT

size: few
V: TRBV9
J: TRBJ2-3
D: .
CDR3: CASSAFGTFSDTQYF
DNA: TGTGCCAGCAGCGCCTTTGGGACGTTCTCAGATACGCAGTATTTT

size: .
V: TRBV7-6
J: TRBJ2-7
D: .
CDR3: CASSVAGAGTYEQYF
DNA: TGTGCCAGCAGCGTTGCAGGGGCCGGTACCTACGAGCAGTACTTC

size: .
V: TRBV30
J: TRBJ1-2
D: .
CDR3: CAAGTDNYGYTF
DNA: TGTGCCGCCGGTACAGATAACTATGGCTACACCTTC

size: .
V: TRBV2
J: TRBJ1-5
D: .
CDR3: CASSDWGNNQPQHF
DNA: TGTGCCAGCAGTGACTGGGGGAACAATCAGCCCCAGCATTTT

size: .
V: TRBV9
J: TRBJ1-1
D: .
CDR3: CASSVDVNTEAFF
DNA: TGTGCCAGCAGCGTAGATGTGAACACTGAAGCTTTCTTT

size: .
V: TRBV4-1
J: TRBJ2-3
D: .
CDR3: CASSPPRAGDTQYF
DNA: TGCGCCAGCAGCCCCCCCCGGGCGGGAGATACGCAGTATTTT

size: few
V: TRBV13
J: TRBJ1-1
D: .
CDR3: CASSLGSDRMNTEAFF
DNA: TGTGCCAGCAGCTTAGGAAGTGACAGGATGAACACTGAAGCTTTCTTT

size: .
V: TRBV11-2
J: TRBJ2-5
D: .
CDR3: CASSSRRETQYF
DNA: TGTGCCAGCAGCTCACGGCGAGAGACCCAGTACTTC

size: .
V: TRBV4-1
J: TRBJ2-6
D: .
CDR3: CASSHRGANVLTF
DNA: TGCGCCAGCAGCCATCGTGGGGCCAACGTCCTGACTTTC

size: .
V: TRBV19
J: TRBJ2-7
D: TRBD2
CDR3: CASAPTGGINEQYF
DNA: TGTGCCAGTGCCCCGACGGGGGGGATAAACGAGCAGTACTTC

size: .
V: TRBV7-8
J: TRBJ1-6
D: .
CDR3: CASSSARTLGRGNSPLHF
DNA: TGTGCCAGCAGCTCCGCGAGGACGTTAGGCCGGGGGAATTCACCCCTCCACTTT

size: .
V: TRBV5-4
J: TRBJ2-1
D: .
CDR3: CASSGLYNEQFF
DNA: TGTGCCAGCAGCGGACTTTACAATGAGCAGTTCTTC

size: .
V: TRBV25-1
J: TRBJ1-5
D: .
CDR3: CASSSTGNQPQHF
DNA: TGTGCCAGCAGCTCAACAGGCAATCAGCCCCAGCATTTT

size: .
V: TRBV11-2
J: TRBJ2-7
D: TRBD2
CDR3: CASSLDGGDYEQYF
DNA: TGTGCCAGCAGCTTAGACGGGGGGGACTACGAGCAGTACTTC

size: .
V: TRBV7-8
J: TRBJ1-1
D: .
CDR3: CASSLRGAQSEAFF
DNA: TGTGCCAGCAGCTTACGAGGGGCGCAGTCTGAAGCTTTCTTT

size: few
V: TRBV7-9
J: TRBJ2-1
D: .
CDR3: CASSVVYNEQFF
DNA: TGTGCCAGCAGCGTCGTTTACAATGAGCAGTTCTTC

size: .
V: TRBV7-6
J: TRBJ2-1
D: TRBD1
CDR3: CASSTRDSNNEQFF
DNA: TGTGCCAGCAGCACCCGGGACAGTAACAATGAGCAGTTCTTC

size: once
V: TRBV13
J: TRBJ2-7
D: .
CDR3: CASSLGGTLAYEQYF
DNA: TGTGCCAGCAGCTTAGGGGGCACCCTGGCCTACGAGCAGTACTTC

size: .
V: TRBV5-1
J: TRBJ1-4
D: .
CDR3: CASSQDSDSSSEKLFF
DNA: TGCGCCAGCAGCCAAGACTCGGACAGCTCTAGTGAAAAACTGTTTTTT

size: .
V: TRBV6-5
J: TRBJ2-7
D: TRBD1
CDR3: CASSLGTGSNEQYF
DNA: TGTGCCAGCAGTCTCGGGACAGGGTCCAACGAGCAGTACTTC

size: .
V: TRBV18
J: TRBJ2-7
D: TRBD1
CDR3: CASSPGQGLRFYEQYF
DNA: TGTGCCAGCTCACCAGGACAGGGGCTACGTTTCTACGAGCAGTACTTC